This TCR beta chain was recorded in a study of control samples from healthy donors and cancer patients. The CDR3 extends over 15 amino acids. Germline values: CDR1 WSHSY, CDR2 SAAADI. V shed 7 bases and J 0 bases; nucleotides not matched to a gene: 6. The table came from immunoSEQ multiplex PCR; TCRdb's copy has only in-frame clones and leaves some out. In the table there are 200,000 or so clones, roughly nine tenths of which are singletons. The sequencing input was blood. This receptor was taken from a man in his thirties or forties in good health. The chain joins TRBV10-2 to TRBJ2-3, with TRBD2 identical over 8 bases. The CDR3 sequence: CASTKASGSTDTQYF. The DNA for the CDR3 is TGCGCCAGCACTAAGGCTAGCGGGAGCACAGATACGCAGTATTTT.